Shown below are 15 T cell receptor beta chains from a single sample sequenced in a study of T cell responses to AZD1222 COVID-19 vaccine. The assay was immunoSEQ multiplex PCR, and TCRdb's table has in-frame clones only and misses some. The sample yields roughly 120,000 clones, over 75% seen once. The material sequenced was peripheral blood, taken on day 0 of AZD1222 vaccination. These TCRs come from an adult in good health.

The V gene is TRBV7-9, the J gene TRBJ2-1, with 11 bases lining up with TRBD2. There are 18 residues in the CDR3. V gave up 3 bases and J gave up 2 bases; unmatched junction bases: 9. The germline V gene encodes CDR1 SEHNR and CDR2 FQNEAQ (reference sequence). CDR3 amino acids: CASSLPPRLAGTYNEQFF. The CDR3 DNA sequence: TGTGCCAGCAGCTTGCCCCCCCGACTAGCGGGGACCTACAATGAGCAGTTCTTC.

The rearrangement joins TRBV7-9 to TRBJ2-7; TRBD1 might be the D (5 bases). V was shortened by 5 bases and J by 6 bases, with 17 bases between the two germline ends. Germline CDR1 SEHNR, CDR2 FQNEAQ (reference sequence). The CDR3 runs to 14 residues. The CDR3 here is CASSLDSSVAEQYF. DNA of the CDR3: TGTGCCAGCAGCCTCGACAGTAGTGTGGCCGAGCAGTACTTC.

This chain uses TRBV30 with TRBJ1-3; D gene unclear. CDR1 and CDR2 from the germline V gene are GTSNPN and SVGIG (reference sequence). The V gene lost 2 bases and the J gene lost 0 bases, with 11 bases spanning the gap. This CDR3 is built from 15 residues. The CDR3 sequence is CAWSRGPLSGNTIYF. CDR3 nucleotide sequence: TGTGCCTGGAGTCGGGGTCCTCTCTCTGGAAACACCATATATTTT.

The chain combines TRBV4-2 with TRBJ2-3, with no clear D. Germline V CDR1 and CDR2: LGHNA, YNFKEQ. The CDR3 loop spans 14 amino acids. Between the trimmed V and J ends, which lost 4 bases and 5 bases, there was a span of 13 bases. The CDR3 region is CASSRSTIGDTQYF. The CDR3 DNA is TGTGCCAGCAGCCGATCGACAATAGGAGATACGCAGTATTTT.

This clone has more than one count but fewer than ten. J is TRBJ2-1 and V is TRBV11-3; no reliable D call. V lost 5 bases and J lost 0, with 17 bases in between. Per germline, CDR1 SGHNT and CDR2 YENEEA. The CDR3 loop spans 17 amino acids. The CDR3 reads CASSPWFVGSSYNEQFF. In DNA, the CDR3 is TGTGCCAGCAGCCCATGGTTTGTTGGTAGCTCCTACAATGAGCAGTTCTTC.

This clone was seen a handful of times. The V gene is TRBV2, the J gene TRBJ2-2; maybe TRBD2 (5 bases). The CDR3 contains 14 residues. Germline assignment: CDR1 SNHLY and CDR2 FYNNEI. Trimming pared 0 bases from V and 6 bases from J, leaving 8 bases between. CDR3 loop: CASSEARGPGELFF. CDR3 coding DNA: TGTGCCAGCAGTGAAGCGCGAGGGCCCGGGGAGCTGTTTTTT.

The chain combines TRBV9 with TRBJ1-1; TRBD1 might be the D (6 bases). V gave up 5 bases and J gave up 8 bases, with 13 bases separating them. CDR1 and CDR2 (germline): SGDLS, YYNGEE. The CDR3 extends over 12 amino acids. Written as DNA, the CDR3 is TGTGCCAGCAGTACTGGGACACACGAAGCTTTCTTT. This translates into CASSTGTHEAFF.

This chain links TRBV6-6 with TRBJ1-1; D uncertain. CDR1 is MNHNY and CDR2 is SVGAGI in the germline V gene (reference sequence). The CDR3 covers 12 residues. Trimming removed 7 bases at V and 3 bases at J, with 9 bases between. CDR3 residues: CASKGWDTEAFF. The CDR3 DNA follows: TGTGCCAGCAAAGGTTGGGACACTGAAGCTTTCTTT.

This clone showed up just once. J is TRBJ2-6 and V is TRBV3-1 (or the pseudogene TRBV3-2), with D possibly being TRBD1 (6 bases). The CDR3 is 15 amino acids. From germline, CDR1 is LGHDT and CDR2 YNNKEL (reference sequence). V lost 4 bases and J 0 bases, leaving 7 bases between the germline ends. The CDR3 nucleotides are TGTGCCAGCAGCCCACAGGGCTCTGGGGCCAACGTCCTGACTTTC. It is translated as CASSPQGSGANVLTF.

This clone has a handful of counts. The chain carries TRBV27 and TRBJ2-7, with D possibly matching TRBD1 (6 bases). The V gene lost 6 bases and the J gene lost 5 bases, with 20 bases spanning the gap. The CDR3 spans 15 residues. Germline V gene lookup returns CDR1 MNHEY and CDR2 SMNVEV (reference sequence). CDR3 sequence (DNA): TGTGCCAGCAGCTCTCCTCGTACAGGGTCCCACGAGCAGTACTTC. Its translation is CASSSPRTGSHEQYF.

This chain links TRBV7-8 with TRBJ1-6; maybe TRBD1 (6 bases). Germline CDR1 and CDR2: SGHVS and FQNEAQ. This CDR3 has 14 residues. Trimming cost V 4 bases and J 5 bases, with 9 bases left between them. CDR3 in amino acids: CASSSRTDNSPLHF. The CDR3, as DNA: TGTGCCAGCAGCTCTCGGACAGATAATTCACCCCTCCACTTT.

This chain joins TRBV7-2 and TRBJ2-5; the match to TRBD2 covers 12 bases. V shed 2 bases, J shed 5 bases, and the junction held 0 bases outside the gene matches. The CDR3 contains 14 residues. The V gene's germline CDR1 is SGHTA and CDR2 FQGNSA. The DNA of the CDR3 is TGTGCCAGCAGCTTACTAGCGGGAGGGGAGACCCAGTACTTC. Translating gives CASSLLAGGETQYF.

This clone was counted many times. The rearrangement links TRBV3-1 (or the pseudogene TRBV3-2) to TRBJ1-4; 7 bases map to TRBD1. Germline CDR1 reads LGHDT; CDR2 reads YNNKEL (reference sequence). The CDR3 runs to 17 residues. The V and J ends lost 1 base and 0 bases, in that order; junction bases with no gene match: 5. CDR3 DNA: TGTGCCAGCAGCCAAGGACAGGGAATGGCAACTAATGAAAAACTGTTTTTT. It specifies CASSQGQGMATNEKLFF.

This clone was recorded a few times. The chain joins TRBV14 to TRBJ2-7; TRBD1 aligns across 10 bases. The germline CDR1 and CDR2 sequences are SGHDN and FVKESK. The CDR3 spans 14 residues. J was trimmed by 5 bases and V by 5 bases; bases with no gene match: 6. This CDR3 is CASSSRDRGNEQYF. CDR3 DNA: TGTGCCAGCAGCTCCCGGGACAGGGGCAACGAGCAGTACTTC.

In this sample, this clone turned up once. This chain joins TRBV6-1 and TRBJ1-5; maybe TRBD1 (5 bases). Trimming took 1 base from V and 2 from J, leaving 12 bases between them. The V gene's germline CDR1 is MNHNS and CDR2 SASEGT. There are 16 residues in the CDR3. The CDR3 region has the DNA TGTGCCAGCAGTGAAGGTCGCGCGGGGGGCAATCAGCCCCAGCATTTT. Translating gives CASSEGRAGGNQPQHF.